One TCR beta chain is described in this entry. Its antigen remains unidentified. These data are taken from a study of T cell responses to AZD1222 COVID-19 vaccine. Study at large: Whether given at about 4 or about 12 weeks, second doses were pooled. Findings of the study overall: Clonal diversity may have been underestimated, and the donors were mostly white British, with more females than males. Epitopes outside B.1.351 and B.1.1.7 mutated regions reportedly drew nearly half of spike TCRs.

Assay: immunoSEQ multiplex PCR; the TCRdb copy retains only in-frame clones and omits some. Of some 120,000 clones detected, roughly 88% appear once; the ten largest clones hold about 9.8%. Trimming at V came to 4 bases and at J to 10 bases, leaving 15 bases not matched to a gene. The germline gives CDR1 SGHRS, CDR2 YFSETQ. The CDR3 extends over 16 amino acids. Sample: peripheral blood, taken on day 0 of AZD1222 vaccination. This chain uses TRBV5-1 with TRBJ1-3; 9 nucleotides match TRBD1. This TCR was sampled from an adult in good health. The CDR3, as DNA: TGCGCCAGCAGCCCAATTCCGGGGACAGGGAGTTTAACCATATATTTT. Amino acid sequence: CASSPIPGTGSLTIYF.